This record concerns one TCR beta chain sequence. As yet, its antigen is unknown. The data stem from a study of cytomegalovirus exposure and HLA in healthy donors. Study observations and caveats: Likely technical artifact: a cluster of highly shared sequence variants. Several V segments, TRBV6-2 and TRBV6-3 among them, could not be told apart and were dropped. Follow-up analysis found HLA locus-dependent TCR association rates, highest for DRB1 and lowest for HLA-C. In a later analysis, a missense DCLRE1C variant was linked to TCR beta V- and J-gene trimming.

V shed 5 bases, J shed 1 base, and the junction held 1 base outside the gene matches. The CDR3 covers 12 residues. The germline V gene has CDR1 GTSNPN and CDR2 SVGIG (reference sequence). 60 Vbeta and 13 Jbeta primers were used in PCR. Here immunoSEQ multiplex PCR was the method, and the copy in TCRdb shows in-frame clones only, minus some. There are about 130,000 clones in the sample; 65% to 90% occur only once, and about 10% lies in the top ten. The source of this sequence is a male donor in good health and CMV-seropositive. The chain employs TRBV30 and TRBJ1-1; the match to TRBD1 covers 7 bases. The sequencing input was PBMCs. CDR3: CAWDRANTEAFF. The CDR3 coding sequence is TGTGCCTGGGACAGGGCGAACACTGAAGCTTTCTTT.